The clone carrying this T cell receptor beta chain came up many times. This record comes from a study of T cells in Graves' hyperthyroidism and ophthalmopathy. TCR beta CDR3 regions were amplified from RNA. With the HTBI primer set, the TCR CDR3 went through a first round of RT-PCR. TCRdb re-analysed the multiplex PCR reads in MiXCR, keeping a single row per CDR3 protein. The table shows hundreds of thousands of distinct CDR3 sequences, with 14% occurring only once. The hyperthyroidism was newly diagnosed and had lasted under 2 months; the patients were aged 18 to 65. It was uncontrolled infection, other autoimmune disease, pregnancy or lactation that excluded patients. Clinical symptoms, serum thyroxine and TRAb, thyroid ultrasound and orbital computed tomography were used for the diagnoses. Around 10 ml of fresh peripheral blood supplied the PBMCs. The TCR comes from a woman between 18 and 29 years old with Graves' hyperthyroidism. Sequenced material: blood.

Here the CDR3 reads CSADLTSAEGGTDTQYF. The CDR3 coding sequence is TGCAGTGCTGATTTGACTAGCGCCGAGGGGGGCACAGATACGCAGTATTTT. This chain links TRBV20-1 with TRBJ2-3; the match to TRBD2 covers 8 bases. V was clipped by 5 bases and J by 1 base; unmatched bases: 14. Per the germline V gene, CDR1 is DFQATT and CDR2 is SNEGSKA (reference sequence). The CDR3 runs to 17 residues.